The 9 T cell receptor beta chains reported below all come from one sample, sequenced in a study of glioma-infiltrating T cells. Amplification of TCR alpha and beta CDR3 regions from RNA used iRepertoire nested multiplex PCR. TCRdb used MiXCR to reprocess the multiplex PCR reads, holding one entry per CDR3 protein. The data hold tens of thousands of distinct CDR3 sequences, with 20% to 25% observed a single time. The sample was glioma tissue, nonneoplastic brain tissue, or PBMCs (not recorded which). These receptors were taken from a human donor with low-grade glioma or glioblastoma, undergoing nonglioma brain surgery, or in good health (not recorded which).

This clonotype came up a few times. The rearrangement joins TRBV29-1 to TRBJ1-2, with D possibly matching TRBD1 (6 bases). The CDR3 has 14 amino acids. Trimming removed 3 bases from V and 6 bases from J, with 17 bases in between. Germline V lookup: CDR1 SQVTM, CDR2 ANQGSEA. CDR3 DNA: TGCAGCGTTGAGACCGGACAGTTCTCAGATGGCTACACCTTC. Amino acids: CSVETGQFSDGYTF.

This chain uses TRBV6-5 with TRBJ2-2; D is uncertain. Looked up from germline, CDR1 is MNHEY and CDR2 is SVGAGI. The V and J ends lost 2 bases and 2 bases respectively, with 12 bases between them. This CDR3 spans 16 amino acids. The CDR3 DNA follows: TGTGCCAGCAGTTACGGTTGTATAGTAAACACCGGGGAGCTGTTTTTT. Translating it yields CASSYGCIVNTGELFF.

This clonotype was seen many times. The rearrangement joins TRBV18 to TRBJ2-5; D might be TRBD2 (5 bases). This CDR3 has 13 amino acids. V was cut by 3 bases and J by 3 bases, with 8 bases left in between. CDR1 is KGHSH, CDR2 LQKENI, per germline. CDR3 coding DNA: TGTGCCAGCTCACCGGGGAGAAAAGAGACCCAGTACTTC. Translated: CASSPGRKETQYF. Full variable domain (missing parts from reference TRBV18 and TRBJ2-5): NAGVMQNPRHLVRRRGQEARLRCSPMKGHSHVYWYRQLPEEGLKFMVYLQKENIIDESGMPKERFSAEFPKEGPSILRIQQVVRGDSAAYFCASSPGRKETQYFGPGTRLLVL.

This clonotype showed up many times. This chain links TRBV20-1 with TRBJ1-2; maybe TRBD1 (5 bases). Trimming left V 0 bases short and J 8 bases short, with 13 bases between. The CDR3 runs to 13 residues. Germline V gene lookup returns CDR1 DFQATT and CDR2 SNEGSKA (reference sequence). CDR3 bases: TGCAGTGCTAGAGATATATCAGGGAGAGGCTACACCTTC. Translating gives CSARDISGRGYTF.

This sequence joins TRBV19 and TRBJ1-2; TRBD1 is a possible D gene (5 bases). Germline CDR1 is LNHDA and CDR2 is SQIVND (reference sequence). This CDR3 comprises 15 residues. The V end lost 7 bases, the J end lost 1 base, and 16 bases lay between the germline ends. CDR3 sequence (DNA): TGTGCCAGTACAAAAACGGGACGGATTAACTATGGCTACACCTTC. It yields the protein CASTKTGRINYGYTF.

This clonotype showed up many times. The chain is built from TRBV12-3 or TRBV12-4 and TRBJ2-5, with D uncertain. V gave up 6 bases and J gave up 8 bases, with 10 bases separating them. The CDR3 runs 11 residues. The CDR3 nucleotides are TGTGCCAGCAGAAGTGGGGTCACCCAGTACTTC. Protein product: CASRSGVTQYF.

A remark on this clonotype: Here the CDR3 omits its conserved ending phenylalanine or tryptophan, so a read error is the likely source. The chain has TRBV20-1 and TRBJ2-3; 7 positions match TRBD1. This CDR3 region has 16 residues. CDR1 is DFQATT, CDR2 SNEGSKA, per germline (reference sequence). V dropped 5 bases and J dropped 6; count of bases not matched to a gene: 17. CDR3 sequence reads: CSAPSPGTAAWDTQYL. CDR3 bases: TGCAGTGCTCCCTCACCCGGGACAGCCGCGTGGGATACGCAGTATTTA.

This clonotype was counted at least ten times. The chain joins TRBV18 to TRBJ2-1; TRBD2 matches at 9 bases. CDR3 length: 15 amino acids. Unmatched junction bases numbered 6, after V lost 5 bases and J lost 4 bases. The V gene's germline CDR1 is KGHSH and CDR2 LQKENI. CDR3 DNA: TGTGCCAGCTCAACACGGACTAGCGAGTACAATGAGCAGTTCTTC. Its translation: CASSTRTSEYNEQFF.

The chain links TRBV18 to TRBJ1-1; no clear D. CDR1 is KGHSH and CDR2 is LQKENI in the germline V gene. The length of the CDR3 is 14 residues. V was cut by 0 bases and J by 4 bases, with 9 bases left in between. The CDR3 loop is CASSPPSKGTEAFF. CDR3 in DNA: TGTGCCAGCTCACCACCTTCCAAGGGCACTGAAGCTTTCTTT. Variable domain in full (rest from reference TRBV18 and TRBJ1-1): NAGVMQNPRHLVRRRGQEARLRCSPMKGHSHVYWYRQLPEEGLKFMVYLQKENIIDESGMPKERFSAEFPKEGPSILRIQQVVRGDSAAYFCASSPPSKGTEAFFGQGTRLTVV.